This T cell receptor beta chain was captured by sequencing in a study of lung T cells in sarcoidosis with Löfgren's syndrome. This clonotype was counted ten times or more. One entry per CDR3 protein, called by TCRdb with MiXCR from the reads. The sample carries tens of thousands of distinct CDR3 sequences, approximately 22% recorded once. Between the trimmed V and J ends, which lost 1 base and 2 bases, there was a span of 6 bases. The CDR3 totals 13 residues. Germline assignment: CDR1 SGHRS and CDR2 YFSETQ. The sequencing input was CD4+ T cells from PBMCs. This receptor was obtained from a human donor with sarcoidosis (Löfgren's syndrome or another form), or a control subject (not recorded which). The chain employs TRBV5-1 and TRBJ2-5, with a weak D call TRBD1 (5 bases). The CDR3: CASSLSGQETQYF. The CDR3 coding sequence is TGCGCCAGCAGCTTGTCAGGGCAAGAGACCCAGTACTTC. Using reference TRBV5-1 and TRBJ2-5 for the parts outside the CDR3, the full variable domain is KAGVTQTPRYLIKTRGQQVTLSCSPISGHRSVSWYQQTPGQGLQFLFEYFSETQRNKGNFPGRFSGRQFSNSRSEMNVSTLELGDSALYLCASSLSGQETQYFGPGTRLLVL.